This T cell receptor beta chain was sequenced in a study of response to subunit inactivated influenza vaccine. The length of the CDR3 is 19 residues. This clonotype has only a few counts. The antigen is unknown. TCRdb re-derived calls from the RT-PCR reads in MiXCR, one entry per CDR3 protein. The profile shows hundreds of thousands of distinct CDR3 sequences, approximately 11% of them singletons. Broader study findings: Only a handful of new T cells, the authors suggested, are recruited with each seasonal influenza vaccination.

The TCR sequence derives from a man over 45 who received an inactivated influenza vaccine. The specimen was PBMCs from blood, collected 45 days after vaccination. The chain is built from TRBV21-1 and TRBJ2-2; the DNA was not used to check the table's D call, TRBD2. TRBV21-1 is assigned pseudogene status. The CDR3 region has the DNA TGTGCCAGCGGATATGACGGAAGCATCGACCCCTCCGCCACCGGGGAGCTGTTTTTT. It translates to CASGYDGSIDPSATGELFF.